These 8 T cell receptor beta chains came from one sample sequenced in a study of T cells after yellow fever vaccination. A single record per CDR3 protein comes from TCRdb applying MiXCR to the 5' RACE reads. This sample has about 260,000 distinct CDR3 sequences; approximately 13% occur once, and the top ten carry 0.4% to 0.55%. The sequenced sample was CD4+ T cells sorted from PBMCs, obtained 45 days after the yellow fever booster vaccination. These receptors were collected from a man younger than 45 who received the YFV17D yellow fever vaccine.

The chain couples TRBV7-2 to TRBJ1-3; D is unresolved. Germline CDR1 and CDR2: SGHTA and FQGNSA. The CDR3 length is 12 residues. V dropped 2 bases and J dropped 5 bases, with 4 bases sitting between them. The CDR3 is CASSLQRNTIYF. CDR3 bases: TGTGCCAGCAGCTTACAGAGAAACACCATATATTTT.

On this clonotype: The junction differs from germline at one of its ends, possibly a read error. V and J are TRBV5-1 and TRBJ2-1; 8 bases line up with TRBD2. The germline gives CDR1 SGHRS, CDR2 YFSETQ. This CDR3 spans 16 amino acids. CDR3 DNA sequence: TGCGCCAGCAGCTTGGGGACTAGCATCTCCCACAATGAGCAGTTCTTC. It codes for CASSLGTSISHNEQFF.

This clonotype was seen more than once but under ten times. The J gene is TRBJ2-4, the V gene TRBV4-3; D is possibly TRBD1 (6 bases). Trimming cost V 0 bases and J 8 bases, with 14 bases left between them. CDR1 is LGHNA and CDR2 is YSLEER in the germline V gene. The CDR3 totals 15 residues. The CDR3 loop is CASSQDPQGWDIQYF. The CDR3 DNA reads TGCGCCAGCAGCCAAGACCCACAGGGTTGGGACATTCAGTACTTC.

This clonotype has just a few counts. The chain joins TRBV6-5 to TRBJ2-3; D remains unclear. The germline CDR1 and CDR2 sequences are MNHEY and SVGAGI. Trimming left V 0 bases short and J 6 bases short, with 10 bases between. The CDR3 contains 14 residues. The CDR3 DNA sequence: TGTGCCAGCAGTTACTCGAAGGTCCGGGATACGCAGTATTTT. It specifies CASSYSKVRDTQYF.

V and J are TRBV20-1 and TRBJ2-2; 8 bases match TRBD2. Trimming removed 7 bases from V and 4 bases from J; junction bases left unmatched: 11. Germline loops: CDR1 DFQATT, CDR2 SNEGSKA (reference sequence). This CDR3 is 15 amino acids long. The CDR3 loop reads CSGEAAGGRTGELFF. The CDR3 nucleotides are TGCAGTGGTGAGGCGGCGGGAGGACGCACCGGGGAGCTGTTTTTT.

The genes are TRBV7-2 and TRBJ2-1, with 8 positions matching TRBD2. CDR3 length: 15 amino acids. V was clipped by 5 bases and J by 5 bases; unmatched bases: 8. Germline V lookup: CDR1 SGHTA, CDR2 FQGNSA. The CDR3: CASSEAGALHNEQFF. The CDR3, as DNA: TGTGCCAGCAGCGAAGCGGGAGCTCTTCACAATGAGCAGTTCTTC.

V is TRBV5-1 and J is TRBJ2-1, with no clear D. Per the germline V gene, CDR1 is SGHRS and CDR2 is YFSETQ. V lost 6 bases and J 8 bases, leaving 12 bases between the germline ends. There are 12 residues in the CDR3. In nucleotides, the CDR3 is TGCGCCAGCACCCTGGGCCTGGATGAGCAGTTCTTC. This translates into CASTLGLDEQFF.

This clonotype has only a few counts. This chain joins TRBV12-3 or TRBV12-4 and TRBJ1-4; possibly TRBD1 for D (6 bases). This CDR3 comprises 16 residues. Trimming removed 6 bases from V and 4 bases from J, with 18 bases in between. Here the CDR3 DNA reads TGTGCCAGCAGCTCACGGCCGGACAGAGTTAATGAAAAACTGTTTTTT. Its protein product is CASSSRPDRVNEKLFF.